This TCR beta chain was recorded in a study of T-cell memory formation after mild COVID-19. Study conclusions and caveats: Later expanders leaned CD4+, whereas clones that contracted between day 15 and 85 were balanced CD4/CD8. The second-wave clones peaking on day 37 were not confirmed as SARS-CoV-2-specific.

This clonotype was counted ten times or more. What it binds is unknown. This CDR3 is built from 13 residues. V was clipped by 7 bases and J by 5 bases, with 14 bases between them. From germline, CDR1 is SGHTA and CDR2 FQGNSA. Barcoded TCR alpha and TCR beta cDNA libraries with UMIs came from 5'RACE using constant-segment primers. Using its own MiXCR run on the 5' RACE reads, TCRdb lists one record per CDR3 protein. In the table there are 200,000 to 250,000 distinct CDR3 sequences, around 9.1% of which are singletons. The material sequenced was PBMCs or a T cell subset sorted from them (not recorded which). The chain links TRBV7-2 to TRBJ2-5; D gene uncertain. This TCR derives from a man aged 18 to 30 who had mild COVID-19 (a few samples of this study predate the infection). Cell type and time point are not known. The CDR3 nucleotides read TGTGCCAGCACCCTGCACAGTATTGAGACCCAGTACTTC. Protein sequence: CASTLHSIETQYF. The entire variable domain, with the rest obtained from reference TRBV7-2 and TRBJ2-5, is as follows: GAGVSQSPSNKVTEKGKDVELRCDPISGHTALYWYRQSLGQGLEFLIYFQGNSAPDKSGLPSDRFSAERTGGSVSTLTIQRTQQEDSAVYLCASTLHSIETQYFGPGTRLLVL.